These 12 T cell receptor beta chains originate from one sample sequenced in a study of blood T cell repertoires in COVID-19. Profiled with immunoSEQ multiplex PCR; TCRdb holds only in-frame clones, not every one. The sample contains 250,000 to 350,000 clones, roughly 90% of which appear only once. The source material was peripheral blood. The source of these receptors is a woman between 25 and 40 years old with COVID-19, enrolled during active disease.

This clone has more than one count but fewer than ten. The CDR3 is CASSYSARVGYTF. CDR3 nucleotides: TGTGCCAGCAGTTACTCGGCCAGGGTTGGCTACACCTTC. The J gene is TRBJ1-2, the V gene TRBV6-5; TRBD1 is a possible D gene (5 bases). V gave up 0 bases and J gave up 7 bases, with 9 bases separating them. This CDR3 has 13 residues. Germline values: CDR1 MNHEY, CDR2 SVGAGI.

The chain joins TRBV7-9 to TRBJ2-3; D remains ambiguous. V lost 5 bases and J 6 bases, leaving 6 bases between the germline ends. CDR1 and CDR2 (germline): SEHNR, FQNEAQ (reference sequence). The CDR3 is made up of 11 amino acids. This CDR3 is CASSPLDTQYF. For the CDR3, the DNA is TGTGCCAGCAGCCCCCTCGATACGCAGTATTTT.

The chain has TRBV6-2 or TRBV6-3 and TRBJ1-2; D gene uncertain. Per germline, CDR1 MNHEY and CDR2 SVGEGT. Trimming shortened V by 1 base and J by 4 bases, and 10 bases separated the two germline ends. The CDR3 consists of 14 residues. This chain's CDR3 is CASSYYGFSYGYTF. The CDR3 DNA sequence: TGTGCCAGCAGTTACTACGGGTTTTCCTATGGCTACACCTTC.

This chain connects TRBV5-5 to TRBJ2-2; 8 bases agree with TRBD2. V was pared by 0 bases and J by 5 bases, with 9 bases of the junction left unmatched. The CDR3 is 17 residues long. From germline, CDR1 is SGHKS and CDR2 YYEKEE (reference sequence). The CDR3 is CASSLAQVAGWTGELFF. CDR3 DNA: TGTGCCAGCAGCTTGGCCCAGGTAGCGGGATGGACCGGGGAGCTGTTTTTT.

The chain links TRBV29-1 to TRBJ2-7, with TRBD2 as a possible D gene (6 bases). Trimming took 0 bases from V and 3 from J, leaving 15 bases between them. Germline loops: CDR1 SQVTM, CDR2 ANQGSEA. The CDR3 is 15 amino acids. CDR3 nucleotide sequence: TGCAGCGTTGAAGATAGGCGGGGCCTGATCTACGAGCAGTACTTC. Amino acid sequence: CSVEDRRGLIYEQYF.

CDR3 amino acids: CASSGTSGNTGELFF. The CDR3 nucleotides are TGTGCCAGCAGTGGTACTAGCGGGAACACCGGGGAGCTGTTTTTT. The genes are TRBV2 and TRBJ2-2; TRBD2 agrees at 8 bases. The CDR3 is 15 amino acids. CDR1 SNHLY and CDR2 FYNNEI come from the germline V gene. The junction had 2 bases not matched to a gene; V was cut back by 4 bases and J by 1 base.

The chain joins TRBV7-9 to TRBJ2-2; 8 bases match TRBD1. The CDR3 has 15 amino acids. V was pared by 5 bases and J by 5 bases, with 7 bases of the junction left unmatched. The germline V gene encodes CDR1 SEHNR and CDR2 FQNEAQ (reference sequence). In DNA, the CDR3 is TGTGCCAGCAGCCCACGGACAGGGAGAACCGGGGAGCTGTTTTTT. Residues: CASSPRTGRTGELFF.

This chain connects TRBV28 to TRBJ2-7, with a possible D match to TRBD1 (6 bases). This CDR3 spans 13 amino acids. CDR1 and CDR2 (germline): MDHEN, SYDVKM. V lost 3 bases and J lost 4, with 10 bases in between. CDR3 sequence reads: CASSFSQGYEQYF. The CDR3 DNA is TGTGCCAGCAGTTTTTCACAGGGTTACGAGCAGTACTTC. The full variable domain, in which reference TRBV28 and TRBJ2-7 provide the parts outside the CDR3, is DVKVTQSSRYLVKRTGEKVFLECVQDMDHENMFWYRQDPGLGLRLIYFSYDVKMKEKGDIPEGYSVSREKKERFSLILESASTNQTSMYLCASSFSQGYEQYFGPGTRLTVT.

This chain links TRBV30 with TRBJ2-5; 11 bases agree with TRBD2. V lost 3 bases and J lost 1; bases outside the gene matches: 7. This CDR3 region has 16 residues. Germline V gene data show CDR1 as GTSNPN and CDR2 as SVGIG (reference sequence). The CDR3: CAWRGLTSGTQETQYF. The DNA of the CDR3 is TGTGCCTGGAGGGGCCTGACTAGCGGGACCCAAGAGACCCAGTACTTC.

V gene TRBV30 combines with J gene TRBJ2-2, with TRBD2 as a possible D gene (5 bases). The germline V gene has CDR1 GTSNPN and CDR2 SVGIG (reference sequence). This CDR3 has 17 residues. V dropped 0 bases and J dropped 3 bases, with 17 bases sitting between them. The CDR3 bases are TGTGCCTGGAGTGTACTCCGCCCGGAGGAGGACACCGGGGAGCTGTTTTTT. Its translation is CAWSVLRPEEDTGELFF.

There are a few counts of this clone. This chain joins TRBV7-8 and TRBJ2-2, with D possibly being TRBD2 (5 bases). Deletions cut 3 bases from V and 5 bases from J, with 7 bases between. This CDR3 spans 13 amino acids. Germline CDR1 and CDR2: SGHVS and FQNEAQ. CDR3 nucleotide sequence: TGTGCCAGCAGCTTTGGAGGTACCGGGGAGCTGTTTTTT. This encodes CASSFGGTGELFF.

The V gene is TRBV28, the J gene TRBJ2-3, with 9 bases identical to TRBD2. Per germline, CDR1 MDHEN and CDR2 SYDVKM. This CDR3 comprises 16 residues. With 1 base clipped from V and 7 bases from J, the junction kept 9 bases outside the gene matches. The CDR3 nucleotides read TGTGCCAGCAGTTTATTGCGGCTAGCGGGAAGAAATACGCAGTATTTT. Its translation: CASSLLRLAGRNTQYF.